Listed below are T cell receptor beta chains from one sample, sequenced in a study of shared clonotypes between healthy human individuals. TCRdb's copy holds only in-frame clones and misses some; the assay was immunoSEQ multiplex PCR. The sample holds roughly 640,000 clones, about 97% seen once. Input material: naive CD4+ T cells sorted from blood. Receptors were obtained from a woman aged 25 to 39 in good health. Both conserved end residues are part of each CDR3. A D gene is named only where the DNA matches it firmly.

d_gene: -; v_gene: TRBV6-5; j_gene: TRBJ1-6; CDR3aa: CASSFANSPLHF
d_gene: TRBD1; v_gene: TRBV27; j_gene: TRBJ1-4; CDR3aa: CASSPGTGRILDNEKLFF
d_gene: -; v_gene: TRBV30; j_gene: TRBJ2-5; CDR3aa: CAWMVGQETQYF
d_gene: TRBD1; v_gene: TRBV9; j_gene: TRBJ2-1; CDR3aa: CASTPRTGSSYNEQFF
d_gene: TRBD1; v_gene: TRBV5-4; j_gene: TRBJ1-1; CDR3aa: CASSPPTGGFTEAFF
d_gene: -; v_gene: TRBV29-1; j_gene: TRBJ2-7; CDR3aa: CSVEPEENYEQYF
d_gene: -; v_gene: TRBV10-2; j_gene: TRBJ2-2; CDR3aa: CASSEGGELFF
d_gene: -; v_gene: TRBV28; j_gene: TRBJ1-6; CDR3aa: CASSSGGGNNSPLHF
d_gene: -; v_gene: TRBV30; j_gene: TRBJ1-6; CDR3aa: CAWSLPPSVRESPLHF
d_gene: -; v_gene: TRBV6-5; j_gene: TRBJ2-1; CDR3aa: CASRTGAAGAEQFF
d_gene: -; v_gene: TRBV27; j_gene: TRBJ1-1; CDR3aa: CASSATTGNTEAFF
d_gene: -; v_gene: TRBV28; j_gene: TRBJ2-5; CDR3aa: CASHRGADSRETQYF
d_gene: -; v_gene: TRBV6-5; j_gene: TRBJ1-1; CDR3aa: CASSPRSSRNTEAFF
d_gene: -; v_gene: TRBV7-9; j_gene: TRBJ1-5; CDR3aa: CASSLTGSNQPQHF
d_gene: TRBD2; v_gene: TRBV4-1; j_gene: TRBJ2-4; CDR3aa: CASSASGLSWAKNIQYF
d_gene: -; v_gene: TRBV2; j_gene: TRBJ2-1; CDR3aa: CASVEVPSYNEQFF
d_gene: TRBD2; v_gene: TRBV19; j_gene: TRBJ2-1; CDR3aa: CASSITSGRVEQFF
d_gene: -; v_gene: TRBV7-8; j_gene: TRBJ1-5; CDR3aa: CASSPTTGKNRPQHF
d_gene: TRBD1; v_gene: TRBV9; j_gene: TRBJ2-5; CDR3aa: CASSVGAGGETQYF
d_gene: -; v_gene: TRBV7-8; j_gene: TRBJ2-3; CDR3aa: CASSLEGRSVDTQYF
d_gene: TRBD1; v_gene: TRBV2; j_gene: TRBJ1-4; CDR3aa: CASSPDRGNEKLFF
d_gene: -; v_gene: TRBV6-1; j_gene: TRBJ2-7; CDR3aa: CASSEAGNSYEQYF
d_gene: TRBD1; v_gene: TRBV10-2; j_gene: TRBJ1-3; CDR3aa: CASSEGQGSGNTIYF
d_gene: TRBD2; v_gene: TRBV6-5; j_gene: TRBJ2-2; CDR3aa: CASSYALAGDTGELFF
d_gene: -; v_gene: TRBV14; j_gene: TRBJ1-5; CDR3aa: CASSLESNQPQHF
d_gene: -; v_gene: TRBV7-2; j_gene: TRBJ1-2; CDR3aa: CASTNTGSGYTF
d_gene: TRBD2; v_gene: TRBV29-1; j_gene: -; CDR3aa: CSVARLAGDRYEQYF
d_gene: -; v_gene: TRBV5-1; j_gene: TRBJ2-7; CDR3aa: CASSLARGSMSYEQYF
d_gene: -; v_gene: TRBV5-1; j_gene: TRBJ2-6; CDR3aa: CASSLIESGANVLTF
d_gene: -; v_gene: TRBV29-1; j_gene: TRBJ2-1; CDR3aa: CSVRDGSSYNEQFF
d_gene: TRBD2; v_gene: TRBV11-2; j_gene: TRBJ2-7; CDR3aa: CASSSISGSTYEQYF
d_gene: TRBD1; v_gene: TRBV6-5; j_gene: TRBJ1-1; CDR3aa: CASSYQTGLNTEAFF
d_gene: -; v_gene: TRBV7-9; j_gene: TRBJ2-6; CDR3aa: CASSFRASFTGSGANVLTF
d_gene: -; v_gene: TRBV19; j_gene: TRBJ1-4; CDR3aa: CASSPSGQFNEKLFF
d_gene: -; v_gene: TRBV5-1; j_gene: TRBJ2-5; CDR3aa: CASSFRAPGRIGETQYF
d_gene: -; v_gene: TRBV14; j_gene: TRBJ1-3; CDR3aa: CASSQVWEPLPGNTIYF
d_gene: -; v_gene: TRBV19; j_gene: TRBJ1-3; CDR3aa: CASSVSGNTIYF
d_gene: TRBD2; v_gene: TRBV5-1; j_gene: TRBJ2-3; CDR3aa: CASSPVAGAITDTQYF
d_gene: TRBD1; v_gene: TRBV2; j_gene: TRBJ2-6; CDR3aa: CASSERQGAKFGANVLTF
d_gene: TRBD1; v_gene: TRBV27; j_gene: TRBJ1-2; CDR3aa: CASSSRPGGSNYGYTF
d_gene: -; v_gene: TRBV5-1; j_gene: TRBJ2-3; CDR3aa: CASSLEVPDTQYF
d_gene: TRBD2; v_gene: TRBV18; j_gene: TRBJ2-7; CDR3aa: CASSPAQLAGVGEQYF
d_gene: -; v_gene: TRBV5-1; j_gene: TRBJ2-3; CDR3aa: CASSPRDTQYF
d_gene: TRBD1; v_gene: TRBV10-3; j_gene: TRBJ2-6; CDR3aa: CATEQGESTGANVLTF
d_gene: TRBD1; v_gene: TRBV7-9; j_gene: TRBJ1-4; CDR3aa: CASRSNRGFNEKLFF
d_gene: TRBD1; v_gene: TRBV28; j_gene: TRBJ2-7; CDR3aa: CASSSGQGIYEQYF
d_gene: -; v_gene: TRBV4-1; j_gene: TRBJ2-7; CDR3aa: CASSQELAVSYEQYF
d_gene: TRBD2; v_gene: TRBV5-1; j_gene: TRBJ2-6; CDR3aa: CASSLAGLSGANVLTF
d_gene: TRBD1; v_gene: TRBV11-1; j_gene: TRBJ1-2; CDR3aa: CASSSVPGQGYAF
d_gene: TRBD1; v_gene: TRBV27; j_gene: -; CDR3aa: CASSPGTGASEQYF
d_gene: TRBD2; v_gene: TRBV10-1; j_gene: TRBJ2-2; CDR3aa: CASKNRVAGGGTGELFF
d_gene: TRBD2; v_gene: TRBV6-1; j_gene: TRBJ2-1; CDR3aa: CASSDQGTSGSNEQFF
d_gene: -; v_gene: TRBV6-5; j_gene: TRBJ1-1; CDR3aa: CAAGGGTEAFF
d_gene: TRBD2; v_gene: TRBV5-1; j_gene: TRBJ2-5; CDR3aa: CASSFLAGEETQYF